The clone carrying this T cell receptor beta chain has more than one count but fewer than ten. Antigen specificity is unknown. TCRdb itself ran the 5' RACE reads through MiXCR, one entry per CDR3 protein. The sample yields more than 650,000 distinct CDR3 sequences, 12% seen once. Trimming removed 4 bases from V and 7 bases from J, with 21 bases in between. CDR3 size: 16 residues. The germline gives CDR1 SGHRS, CDR2 YFSETQ. This sample is drawn from a study of CD8 T cells in ankylosing spondylitis. Study results and caveats: Those disease-linked clones were CD8+; they were also relatively rare in peripheral blood. Seemingly distinctive of ankylosing spondylitis blood was a TCR beta motif formed by eight highly homologous variants.

The chain recombines TRBV5-1 with TRBJ2-1; D tentatively fits TRBD1 or TRBD2 (5 bases each). Sequenced sample: blood, either unsorted or a sorted T cell fraction (not recorded which). The TCR sequence derives from a male donor with ankylosing spondylitis. The CDR3 loop is CASSPTLPYGANEQFF. The CDR3 DNA is TGCGCCAGCAGCCCTACACTCCCATACGGGGCAAATGAGCAGTTCTTC.